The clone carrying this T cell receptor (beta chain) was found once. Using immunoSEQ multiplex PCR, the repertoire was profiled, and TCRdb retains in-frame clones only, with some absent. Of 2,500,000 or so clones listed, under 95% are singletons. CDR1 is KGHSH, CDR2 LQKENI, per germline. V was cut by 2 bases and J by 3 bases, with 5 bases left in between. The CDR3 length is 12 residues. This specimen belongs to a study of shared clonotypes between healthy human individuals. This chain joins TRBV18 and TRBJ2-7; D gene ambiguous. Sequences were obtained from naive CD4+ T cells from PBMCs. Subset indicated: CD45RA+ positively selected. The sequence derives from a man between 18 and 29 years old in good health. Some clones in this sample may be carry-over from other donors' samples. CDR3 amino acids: CASSPSRYEQYF. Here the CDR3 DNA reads TGTGCCAGCTCACCATCACGCTACGAGCAGTACTTC.